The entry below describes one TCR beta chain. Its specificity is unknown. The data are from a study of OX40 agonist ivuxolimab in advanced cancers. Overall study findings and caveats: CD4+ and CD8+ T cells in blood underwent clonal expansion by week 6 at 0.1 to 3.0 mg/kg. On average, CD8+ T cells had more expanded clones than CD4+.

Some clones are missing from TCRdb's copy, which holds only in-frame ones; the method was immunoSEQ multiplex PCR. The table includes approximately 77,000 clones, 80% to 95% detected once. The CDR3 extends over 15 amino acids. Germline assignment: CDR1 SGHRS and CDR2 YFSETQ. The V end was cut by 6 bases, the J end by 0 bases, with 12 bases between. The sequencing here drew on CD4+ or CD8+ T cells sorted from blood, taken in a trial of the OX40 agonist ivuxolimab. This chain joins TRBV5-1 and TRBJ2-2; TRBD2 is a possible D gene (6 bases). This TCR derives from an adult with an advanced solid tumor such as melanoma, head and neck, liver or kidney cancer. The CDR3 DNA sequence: TGCGCCAGCACTAGGCGGGATTCGAACACCGGGGAGCTGTTTTTT. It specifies CASTRRDSNTGELFF.